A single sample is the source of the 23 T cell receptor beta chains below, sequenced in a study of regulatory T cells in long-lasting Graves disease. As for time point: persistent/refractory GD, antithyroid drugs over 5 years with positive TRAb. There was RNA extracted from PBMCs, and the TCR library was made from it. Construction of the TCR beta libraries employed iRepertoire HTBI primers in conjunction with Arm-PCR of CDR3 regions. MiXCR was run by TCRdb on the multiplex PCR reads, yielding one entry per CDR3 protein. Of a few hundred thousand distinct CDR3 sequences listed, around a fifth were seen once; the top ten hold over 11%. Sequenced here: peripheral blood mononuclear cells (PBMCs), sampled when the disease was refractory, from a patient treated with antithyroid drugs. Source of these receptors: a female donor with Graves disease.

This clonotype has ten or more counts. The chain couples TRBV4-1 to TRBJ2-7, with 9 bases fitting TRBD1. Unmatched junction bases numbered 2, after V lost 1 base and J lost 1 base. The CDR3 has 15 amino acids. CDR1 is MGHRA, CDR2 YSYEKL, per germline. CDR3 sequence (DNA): TGCGCCAGCAGCCAAGGACAGGGGGTATCCTACGAGCAGTACTTC. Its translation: CASSQGQGVSYEQYF.

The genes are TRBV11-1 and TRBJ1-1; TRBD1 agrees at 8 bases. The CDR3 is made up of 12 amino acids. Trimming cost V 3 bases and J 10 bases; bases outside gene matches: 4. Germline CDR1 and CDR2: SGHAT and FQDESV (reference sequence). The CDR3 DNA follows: TGTGCCAGCAGCTTCCCCACAGGGGGAGCTTTCTTT. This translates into CASSFPTGGAFF.

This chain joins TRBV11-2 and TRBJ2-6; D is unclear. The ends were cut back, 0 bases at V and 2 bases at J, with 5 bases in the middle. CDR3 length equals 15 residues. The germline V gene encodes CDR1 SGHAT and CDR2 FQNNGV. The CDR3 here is CASSLENTGANVLTF. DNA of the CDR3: TGTGCCAGCAGCTTAGAAAATACTGGGGCCAACGTCCTGACTTTC.

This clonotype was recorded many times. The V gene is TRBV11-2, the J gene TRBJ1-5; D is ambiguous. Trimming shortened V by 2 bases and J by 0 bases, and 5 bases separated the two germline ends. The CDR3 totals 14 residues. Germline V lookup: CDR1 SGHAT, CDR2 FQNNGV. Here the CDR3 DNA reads TGTGCCAGCAGCTTATCTAATAGCAATCAGCCCCAGCATTTT. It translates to CASSLSNSNQPQHF.

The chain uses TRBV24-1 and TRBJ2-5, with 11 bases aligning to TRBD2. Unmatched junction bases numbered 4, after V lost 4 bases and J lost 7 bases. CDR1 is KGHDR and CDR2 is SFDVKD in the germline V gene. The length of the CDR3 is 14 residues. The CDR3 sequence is CATSEGTSGGTQYF. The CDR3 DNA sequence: TGTGCCACCAGTGAGGGGACTAGCGGAGGGACCCAGTACTTC.

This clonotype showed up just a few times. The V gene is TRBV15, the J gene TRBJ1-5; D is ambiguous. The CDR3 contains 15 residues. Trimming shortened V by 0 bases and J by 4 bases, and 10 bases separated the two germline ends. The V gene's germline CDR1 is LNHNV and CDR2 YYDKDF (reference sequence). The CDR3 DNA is TGTGCCACCAGCAGAGATCTTGTACAGAATCAGCCCCAGCATTTT. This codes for CATSRDLVQNQPQHF.

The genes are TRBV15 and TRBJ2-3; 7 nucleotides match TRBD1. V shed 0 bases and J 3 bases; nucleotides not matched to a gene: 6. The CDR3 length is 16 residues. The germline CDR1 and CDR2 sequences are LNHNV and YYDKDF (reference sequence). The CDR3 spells CATSRDNYRGTDTQYF. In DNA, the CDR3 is TGTGCCACCAGCAGAGATAATTACAGGGGAACAGATACGCAGTATTTT.

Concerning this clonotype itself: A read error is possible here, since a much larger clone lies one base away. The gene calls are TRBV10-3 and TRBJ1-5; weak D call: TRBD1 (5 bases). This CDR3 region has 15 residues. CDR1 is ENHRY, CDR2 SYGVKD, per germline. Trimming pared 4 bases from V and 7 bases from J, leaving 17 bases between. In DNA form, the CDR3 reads TGTGCCATCAGTGGGACGACAGCGAGCAGACAGCCCCAGCATTTT. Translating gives CAISGTTASRQPQHF.

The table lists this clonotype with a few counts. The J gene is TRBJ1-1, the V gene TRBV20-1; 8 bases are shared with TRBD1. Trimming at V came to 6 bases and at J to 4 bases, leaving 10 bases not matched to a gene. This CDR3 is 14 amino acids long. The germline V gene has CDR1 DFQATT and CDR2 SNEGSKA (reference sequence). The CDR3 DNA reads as TGCAGTGCCTCGCGGACAGGGCGGGTCACTGAAGCTTTCTTT. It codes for CSASRTGRVTEAFF.

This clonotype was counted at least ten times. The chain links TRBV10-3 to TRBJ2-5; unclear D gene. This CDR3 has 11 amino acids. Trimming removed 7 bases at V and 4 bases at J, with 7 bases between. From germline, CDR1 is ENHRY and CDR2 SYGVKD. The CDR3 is CAIKGAETQYF. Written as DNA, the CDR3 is TGTGCCATCAAAGGAGCAGAGACCCAGTACTTC.

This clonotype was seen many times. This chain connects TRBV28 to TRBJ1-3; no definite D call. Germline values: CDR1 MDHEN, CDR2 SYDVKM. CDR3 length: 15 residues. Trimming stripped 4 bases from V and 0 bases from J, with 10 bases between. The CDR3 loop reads CASSSGTVSGNTIYF. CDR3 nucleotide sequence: TGTGCCAGCAGTTCAGGCACAGTCTCTGGAAACACCATATATTTT.

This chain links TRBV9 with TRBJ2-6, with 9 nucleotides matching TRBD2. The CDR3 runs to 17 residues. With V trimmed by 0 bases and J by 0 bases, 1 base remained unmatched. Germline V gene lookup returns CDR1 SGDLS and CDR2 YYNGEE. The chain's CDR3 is CASSVASGVSGANVLTF. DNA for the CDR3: TGTGCCAGCAGCGTAGCTAGCGGGGTCTCTGGGGCCAACGTCCTGACTTTC.

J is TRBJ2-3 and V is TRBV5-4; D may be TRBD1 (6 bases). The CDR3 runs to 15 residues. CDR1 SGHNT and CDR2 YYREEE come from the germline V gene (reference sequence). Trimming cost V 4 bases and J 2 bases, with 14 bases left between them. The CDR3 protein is CASSGTGTTTDTQYF. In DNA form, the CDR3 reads TGTGCCAGCAGCGGCACAGGGACGACCACAGATACGCAGTATTTT.

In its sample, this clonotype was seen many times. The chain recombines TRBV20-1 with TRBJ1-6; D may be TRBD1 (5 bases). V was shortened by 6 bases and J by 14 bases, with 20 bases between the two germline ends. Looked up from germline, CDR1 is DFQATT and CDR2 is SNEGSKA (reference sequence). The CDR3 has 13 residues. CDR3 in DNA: TGCAGTGCGCTCCCGGGACGGAGTATATCCCTCCACTTT. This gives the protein CSALPGRSISLHF.

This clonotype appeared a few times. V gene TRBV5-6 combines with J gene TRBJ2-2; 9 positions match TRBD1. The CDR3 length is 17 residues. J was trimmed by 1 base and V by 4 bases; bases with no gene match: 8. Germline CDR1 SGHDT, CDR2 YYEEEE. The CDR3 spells CASSAQLDRGNTGELFF. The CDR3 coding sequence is TGTGCCAGCAGCGCCCAATTGGACAGGGGGAACACCGGGGAGCTGTTTTTT.

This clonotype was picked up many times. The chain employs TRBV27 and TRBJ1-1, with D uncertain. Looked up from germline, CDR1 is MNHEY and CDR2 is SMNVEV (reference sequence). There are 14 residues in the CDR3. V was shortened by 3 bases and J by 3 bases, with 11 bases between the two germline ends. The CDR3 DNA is TGTGCCAGCAGTTTGACTGGCCACCACACTGAAGCTTTCTTT. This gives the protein CASSLTGHHTEAFF.

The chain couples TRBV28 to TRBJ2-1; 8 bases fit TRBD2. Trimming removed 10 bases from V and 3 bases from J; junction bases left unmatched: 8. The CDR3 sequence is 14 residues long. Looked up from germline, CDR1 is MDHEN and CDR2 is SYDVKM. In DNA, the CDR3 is TGTGCCACGACCCGGGGGGGGGGCTACAATGAGCAGTTCTTC. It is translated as CATTRGGGYNEQFF.

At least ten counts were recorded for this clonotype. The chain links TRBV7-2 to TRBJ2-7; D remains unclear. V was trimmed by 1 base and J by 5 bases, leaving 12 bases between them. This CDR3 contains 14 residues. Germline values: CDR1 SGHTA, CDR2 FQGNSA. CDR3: CASSLVSGKDEQYF. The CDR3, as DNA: TGTGCCAGCAGCTTAGTAAGTGGGAAGGACGAGCAGTACTTC. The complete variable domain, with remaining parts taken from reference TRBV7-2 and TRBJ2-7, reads GAGVSQSPSNKVTEKGKDVELRCDPISGHTALYWYRQSLGQGLEFLIYFQGNSAPDKSGLPSDRFSAERTGGSVSTLTIQRTQQEDSAVYLCASSLVSGKDEQYFGPGTRLTVT.

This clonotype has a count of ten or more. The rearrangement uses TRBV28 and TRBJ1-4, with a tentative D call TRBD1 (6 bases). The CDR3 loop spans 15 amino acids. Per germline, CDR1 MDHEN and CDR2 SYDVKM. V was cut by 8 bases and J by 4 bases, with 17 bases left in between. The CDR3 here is CASQRGLLLNEKLFF. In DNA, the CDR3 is TGTGCCAGCCAACGGGGGCTACTACTTAATGAAAAACTGTTTTTT.

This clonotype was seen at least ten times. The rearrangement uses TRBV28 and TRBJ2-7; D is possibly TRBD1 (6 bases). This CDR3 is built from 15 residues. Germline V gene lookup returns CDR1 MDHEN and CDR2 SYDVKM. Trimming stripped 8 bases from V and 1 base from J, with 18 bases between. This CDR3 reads CASAHLDSNSYEQYF. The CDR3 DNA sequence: TGTGCCAGCGCCCACCTGGACAGCAATTCCTACGAGCAGTACTTC.

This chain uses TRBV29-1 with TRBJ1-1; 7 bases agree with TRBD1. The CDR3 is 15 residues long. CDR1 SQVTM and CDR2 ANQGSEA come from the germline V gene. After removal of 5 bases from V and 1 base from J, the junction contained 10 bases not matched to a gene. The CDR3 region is CSVRGQKAANTEAFF. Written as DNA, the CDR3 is TGCAGCGTTAGGGGACAGAAAGCTGCGAACACTGAAGCTTTCTTT. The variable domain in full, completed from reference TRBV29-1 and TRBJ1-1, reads SAVISQKPSRDICQRGTSLTIQCQVDSQVTMMFWYRQQPGQSLTLIATANQGSEATYESGFVIDKFPISRPNLTFSTLTVSNMSPEDSSIYLCSVRGQKAANTEAFFGQGTRLTVV.

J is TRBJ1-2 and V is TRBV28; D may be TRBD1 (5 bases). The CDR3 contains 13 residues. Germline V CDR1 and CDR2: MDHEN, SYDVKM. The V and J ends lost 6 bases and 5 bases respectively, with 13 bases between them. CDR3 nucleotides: TGTGCCAGCAGCCCCGGGGGTGGGTATGGCTACACCTTC. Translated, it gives CASSPGGGYGYTF.

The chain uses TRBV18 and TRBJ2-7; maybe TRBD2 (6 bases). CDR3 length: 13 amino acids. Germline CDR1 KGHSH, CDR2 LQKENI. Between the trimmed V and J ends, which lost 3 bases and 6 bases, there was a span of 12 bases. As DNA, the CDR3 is TGTGCCAGCTCACCCTCGCGGGAACTCGAGCAGTACTTC. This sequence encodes CASSPSRELEQYF.